This is a list of T cell receptor beta chains from one sample in a study of CXCR3-negative and CXCR3-positive naive CD8 T cells. Reprocessing the 5' RACE reads, TCRdb reports a single entry for every CDR3 protein and omits DNA. Across around 8,000 distinct CDR3 sequences, the top ten clones capture 1.6% of the sample. The sequenced material came from naive CXCR3- CD8+ T cells from blood. Receptor source: a human donor in good health. Some clones in this sample may be carry-over from other donors' samples. The CDR3 runs from the conserved cysteine through the conserved F or W. Clone sizes are given selectively: once, few, many, or a class where the clone is expanded.

v_call	j_call	clone_size	cdr3_aa
TRBV5-1	TRBJ1-3	medium-sized	CASSLGSGENSGNTIYF
TRBV2	TRBJ2-5	-	CASSEPLRQQGETQYF
TRBV12-3/TRBV12-4	TRBJ2-2	-	CASSLWTQGTNTGELFF
TRBV3-1	TRBJ2-1	medium-sized	CASSPAAPYNEQFF
TRBV29-1	TRBJ1-4	-	CSVYRGEDNEKLFF
TRBV6-5	TRBJ1-6	medium-sized	CASSYGDSYNSPLHF
TRBV3-1	TRBJ2-1	medium-sized	CASSPRDSISSYNEQFF
TRBV5-5	TRBJ2-7	-	CASFGGRSEQYF
TRBV21-1	TRBJ2-6	-	CASSPGTECSGANVLTF
TRBV4-1	TRBJ2-1	-	CASSQDHSNEQFF
TRBV13	TRBJ2-7	-	CARTRGLADAYEQYF
TRBV14	TRBJ2-7	-	CASSQTDGLPFYEQYF
TRBV27	TRBJ2-5	medium-sized	CASSGLGGETQYF
TRBV3-1	TRBJ2-1	-	CASSQEVRGNEQFF
TRBV10-1	TRBJ2-3	-	CASSFTGDTDTQYF
TRBV19	TRBJ2-2	-	CASYVENTGELFF
TRBV29-1	TRBJ2-1	-	CSVFRETYNEQFF
TRBV11-3	TRBJ1-1	-	CASSFMEDTEAFF
TRBV12-3/TRBV12-4	TRBJ1-4	-	CASSLPLGGDPTNEKLFF
TRBV6-5	TRBJ2-7	-	CASSALTTSYEQYF
TRBV5-1	TRBJ1-1	-	CASRQGAITEAFF
TRBV4-1	TRBJ1-2	medium-sized	CASSQDFGTDDGYTF
TRBV12-3/TRBV12-4	TRBJ2-7	medium-sized	CASSPPTNYEQYF
TRBV28	TRBJ1-2	-	CASSQPTAKGGYTF
TRBV29-1	TRBJ1-1	-	CSVPGRGTEAFF
TRBV9	TRBJ1-1	-	CASSPGTANTEAFF
TRBV25-1	TRBJ2-5	-	CASAPGFGHQETQYF
TRBV28	TRBJ2-1	medium-sized	CASSHGGGAYNEQFF
TRBV29-1	TRBJ2-7	-	CSVRAGGSYEQYF
TRBV6-1	TRBJ2-7	-	CASSELGNYEQYF
TRBV29-1	TRBJ2-3	medium-sized	CSVAGAQGSDTQYF
TRBV20-1	TRBJ2-7	-	CSARVPGGLYEQYF
TRBV5-1	TRBJ2-1	medium-sized	CASSLESRQGKGNEQFF
TRBV19	TRBJ2-2	-	CASSPNGELFF
TRBV7-2	TRBJ1-1	medium-sized	CASSLGIEAFF
TRBV29-1	TRBJ2-7	medium-sized	CSVLIIYEQYF
TRBV29-1	TRBJ2-7	-	CSVKTGTSYYEQYF
TRBV6-5	TRBJ2-1	-	CASSVDRDPYNEQFF
TRBV29-1	TRBJ1-4	medium-sized	CSAWDRNEKLFF
TRBV11-2	TRBJ2-7	medium-sized	CASSLSLDRTYEQYF
TRBV12-3/TRBV12-4	TRBJ2-3	-	CASSFNGYTQYF
TRBV7-8	TRBJ2-5	medium-sized	CASSLQASGGGPQETQYF
TRBV5-1	TRBJ2-2	medium-sized	CASRSLISGQDTGELFF
TRBV19	TRBJ2-1	-	CASSILASGGYNEQFF
TRBV30	TRBJ2-3	-	CASTLTSGRKVVGTDTKYF
TRBV29-1	TRBJ2-7	medium-sized	CSVEDLSGESSYEQYF
TRBV15	TRBJ2-1	-	CATSSKTGSSYNEQFF
TRBV29-1	TRBJ2-1	-	CSVLSGSDEQFF
TRBV6-1	TRBJ2-7	medium-sized	CASTGQGALEQYF
TRBV5-1	TRBJ2-2	medium-sized	CASSSGVTNTGELFF
TRBV3-1	TRBJ2-1	-	CASSQESSGFYNEQFF
TRBV7-9	TRBJ2-3	-	CASTPLSGSADTQYF
TRBV27	TRBJ2-3	-	CASSLRGLYSDTQYF
TRBV28	TRBJ2-3	medium-sized	CASSFAVTDTQYF
TRBV13	TRBJ2-1	-	CASSLGPGDEQFF
TRBV29-1	TRBJ2-1	medium-sized	CSVLGDREGNEQFF
TRBV2	TRBJ2-7	medium-sized	CAIIKPTSGRNEQYF